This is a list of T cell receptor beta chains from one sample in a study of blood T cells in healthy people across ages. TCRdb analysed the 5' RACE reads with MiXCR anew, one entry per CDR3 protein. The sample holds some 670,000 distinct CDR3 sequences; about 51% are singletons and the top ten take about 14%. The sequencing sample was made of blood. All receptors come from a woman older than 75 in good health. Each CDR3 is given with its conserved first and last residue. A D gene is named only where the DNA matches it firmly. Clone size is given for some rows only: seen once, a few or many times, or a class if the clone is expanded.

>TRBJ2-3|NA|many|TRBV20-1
CSAVLGVADTQYF
TGCAGTGCAGTGCTGGGGGTCGCAGATACGCAGTATTTT
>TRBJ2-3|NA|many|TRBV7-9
CASSVGTHLAPDTQYF
TGTGCCAGCAGCGTCGGGACACACCTGGCACCAGATACGCAGTATTTT
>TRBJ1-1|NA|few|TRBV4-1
CASSQEGTVMTTEAFF
TGCGCCAGCAGCCAAGAGGGGACGGTGATGACCACTGAAGCTTTCTTT
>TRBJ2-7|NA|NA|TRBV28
CASSLFGTLSYEQYF
TGTGCCAGCAGTTTATTCGGGACGCTTTCCTACGAGCAGTACTTC
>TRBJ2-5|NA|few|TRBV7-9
CAAGETQYF
TGTGCCGCAGGGGAGACCCAGTACTTC
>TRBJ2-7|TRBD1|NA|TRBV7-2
CASSSGQGRTYGQYF
TGTGCCAGCAGTTCAGGACAGGGGAGAACCTACGGGCAGTACTTC
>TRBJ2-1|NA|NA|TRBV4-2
CASSQDPQGEQFF
TGTGCCAGCAGCCAAGATCCCCAGGGTGAGCAGTTCTTC
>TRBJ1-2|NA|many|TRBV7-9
CASSSSGQRGNGYTF
TGTGCCAGCAGCTCCTCGGGGCAGCGCGGAAATGGCTACACCTTC
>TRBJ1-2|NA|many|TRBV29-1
CSVEGTAITNYGYTF
TGCAGCGTCGAAGGGACGGCTATCACTAACTATGGCTACACCTTC
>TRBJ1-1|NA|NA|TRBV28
CATNSGYTEAFF
TGTGCCACCAATTCAGGGTACACTGAAGCTTTCTTT
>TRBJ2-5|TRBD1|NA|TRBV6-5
CASSQPQGARETQYF
TGTGCCAGCTCACAACCCCAGGGGGCGAGAGAGACCCAGTACTTC
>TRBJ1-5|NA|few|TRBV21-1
CARIWVCQPQHF
TGTGCCAGGATATGGGTTTGTCAGCCCCAGCATTTT
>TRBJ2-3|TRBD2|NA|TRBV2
CASRRLAGESTDTQYF
TGTGCCAGCAGACGACTAGCGGGGGAGAGCACAGATACGCAGTATTTT
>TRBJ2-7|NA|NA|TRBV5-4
CASSAQTAYEQYF
TGTGCCAGCAGCGCGCAGACAGCCTACGAGCAGTACTTC
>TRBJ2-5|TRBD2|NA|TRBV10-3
CAISEPMGLAAQETQYF
TGTGCCATCAGTGAGCCAATGGGACTAGCGGCCCAAGAGACCCAGTACTTC
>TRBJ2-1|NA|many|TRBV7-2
CASSLEGGTYKQFF
TGTGCCAGCAGCTTAGAAGGCGGGACTTATAAGCAGTTCTTC
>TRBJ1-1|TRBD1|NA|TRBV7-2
CASSSHGGQVMNTEAFF
TGTGCCAGCAGCTCCCACGGGGGACAGGTGATGAACACTGAAGCTTTCTTT
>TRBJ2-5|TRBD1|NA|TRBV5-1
CASSVTGGWAETQYF
TGCGCCAGCAGCGTCACAGGGGGCTGGGCGGAGACCCAGTACTTC
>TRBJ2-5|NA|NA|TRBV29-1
CSVYQGGETQYF
TGCAGCGTTTACCAGGGTGGGGAGACCCAGTACTTC
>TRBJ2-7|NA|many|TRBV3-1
CASSFSGRIYEQYF
TGTGCCAGCAGTTTTTCAGGACGGATCTACGAGCAGTACTTC
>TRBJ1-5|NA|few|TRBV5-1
CASSLEGGESNQPQHF
TGCGCCAGCAGCTTGGAGGGGGGAGAGAGCAATCAGCCCCAGCATTTT
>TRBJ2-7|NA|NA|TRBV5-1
CASSNYRGGSYEQYF
TGCGCCAGCAGCAACTACAGGGGAGGGAGCTACGAGCAGTACTTC
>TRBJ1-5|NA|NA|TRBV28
CASTDPRQGRNQPQHF
TGTGCCAGCACCGACCCGCGGCAGGGGCGCAATCAGCCCCAGCATTTT
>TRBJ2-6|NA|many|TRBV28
CASSYQTGANVLTF
TGTGCCAGCAGTTACCAGACTGGGGCCAACGTCCTGACTTTC
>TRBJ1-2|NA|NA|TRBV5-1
CASSSDIYYGYTF
TGCGCCAGCAGCTCGGACATATACTATGGCTACACCTTC
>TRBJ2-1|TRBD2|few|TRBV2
CASGAGLAETNEQFF
TGTGCCAGCGGAGCGGGACTAGCGGAAACCAATGAGCAGTTCTTC
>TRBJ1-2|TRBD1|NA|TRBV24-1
CATSAPNRGSYGYTF
TGTGCCACCAGTGCCCCGAACAGGGGCTCATATGGCTACACCTTC
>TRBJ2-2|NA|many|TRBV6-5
CAIRGGHGELFF
TGTGCCATTAGAGGTGGACACGGGGAGCTGTTTTTT
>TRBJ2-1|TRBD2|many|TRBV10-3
CAIKASGGAATNEQFF
TGTGCCATCAAGGCTAGCGGGGGGGCGGCTACCAATGAGCAGTTCTTC
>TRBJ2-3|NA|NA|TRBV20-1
CSARGARTDTQYF
TGCAGTGCTAGGGGGGCCAGGACAGATACGCAGTATTTT
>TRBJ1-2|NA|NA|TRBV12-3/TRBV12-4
CASSLFEFNYGYTF
TGTGCCAGCAGTTTATTTGAGTTTAACTATGGCTACACCTTC
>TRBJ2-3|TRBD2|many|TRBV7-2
CASSLELAGGDTQYF
TGTGCCAGCAGCTTAGAACTAGCGGGGGGAGATACGCAGTATTTT
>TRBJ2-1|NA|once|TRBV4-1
CASSPRVVPLAYNEQFF
TGCGCCAGCAGCCCTCGGGTAGTGCCTCTCGCCTACAATGAGCAGTTCTTC
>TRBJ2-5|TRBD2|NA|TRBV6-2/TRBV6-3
CASKRDPGQETQYF
TGTGCCAGCAAGCGGGACCCCGGTCAAGAGACCCAGTACTTC
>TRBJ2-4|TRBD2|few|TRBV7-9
CASSGLAGGALAKNIQYF
TGTGCCAGCAGCGGACTAGCGGGGGGAGCACTAGCCAAAAACATTCAGTACTTC
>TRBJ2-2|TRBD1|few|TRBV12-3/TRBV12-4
CASSKKTGTAYTGELFF
TGTGCCAGCAGTAAAAAGACCGGGACAGCCTACACCGGGGAGCTGTTTTTT
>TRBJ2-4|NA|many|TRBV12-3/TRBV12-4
CASSPRRGIAKNIQYF
TGTGCCAGCAGTCCCAGGAGAGGAATAGCCAAAAACATTCAGTACTTC
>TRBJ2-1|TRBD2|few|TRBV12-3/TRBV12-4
CASSPKRTSGVNEQFF
TGTGCCAGCAGTCCCAAGAGGACTAGCGGGGTCAATGAGCAGTTCTTC
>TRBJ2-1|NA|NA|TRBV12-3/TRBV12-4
CASSFSMGGDEQFF
TGTGCCAGCAGTTTTTCGATGGGGGGCGATGAGCAGTTCTTC
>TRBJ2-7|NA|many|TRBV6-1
CASSEALRRSPYEQYF
TGTGCCAGCAGTGAAGCGCTTCGGAGATCCCCCTACGAGCAGTACTTC
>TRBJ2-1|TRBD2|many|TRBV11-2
CASGLAGSYNEQFF
TGTGCCAGCGGCTTAGCGGGATCCTACAATGAGCAGTTCTTC
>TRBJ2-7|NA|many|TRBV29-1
CSVETQQGSEQYF
TGCAGCGTTGAAACACAACAGGGTAGCGAGCAGTACTTC
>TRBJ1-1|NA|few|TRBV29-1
CALTETNTEAFF
TGCGCCCTTACAGAGACGAACACTGAAGCTTTCTTT
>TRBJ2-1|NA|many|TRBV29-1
CSAQALDSYNEQFF
TGCAGCGCTCAAGCCTTAGACTCCTACAATGAGCAGTTCTTC
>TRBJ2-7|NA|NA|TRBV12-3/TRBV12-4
CASSPGSEQYF
TGTGCCAGCAGTCCTGGGAGCGAGCAGTACTTC
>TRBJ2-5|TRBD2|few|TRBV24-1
CATSDSGTSGKWDNEQYF
TGTGCCACCAGTGATTCCGGGACTAGCGGGAAATGGGACAATGAGCAGTACTTC
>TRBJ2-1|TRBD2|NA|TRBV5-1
CASSLAGTSGQIYNEQFF
TGCGCCAGCAGCTTGGCAGGGACTAGCGGACAAATCTACAATGAGCAGTTCTTC
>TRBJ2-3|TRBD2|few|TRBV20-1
CSARAYLAGTDTQYF
TGCAGTGCTAGAGCGTACCTAGCGGGGACAGATACGCAGTATTTT
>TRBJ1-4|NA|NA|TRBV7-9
CASSFEGSTNEKLFF
TGTGCCAGCAGCTTCGAGGGGAGCACTAATGAAAAACTGTTTTTT
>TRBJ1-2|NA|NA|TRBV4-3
CASSQARGKGYGYTF
TGCGCCAGCAGCCAAGCGAGAGGCAAGGGCTATGGCTACACCTTC
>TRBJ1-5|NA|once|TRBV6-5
CASSCPPGGWKPQHF
TGTGCCAGCAGTTGCCCACCGGGGGGATGGAAGCCCCAGCATTTT
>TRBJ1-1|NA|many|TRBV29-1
CSVTRNEVLNTEAFF
TGCAGCGTTACCCGAAACGAGGTTCTGAACACTGAAGCTTTCTTT
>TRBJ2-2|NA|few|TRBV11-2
CASGGTANTGELFF
TGTGCCAGCGGAGGGACCGCGAACACCGGGGAGCTGTTTTTT
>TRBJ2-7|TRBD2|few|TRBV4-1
CASSPLAVGSYNEQYF
TGCGCCAGCAGCCCACTAGCGGTGGGCTCCTACAATGAGCAGTACTTC
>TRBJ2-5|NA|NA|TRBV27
CASSLGGPKETQYF
TGTGCCAGCAGTCTAGGGGGGCCGAAAGAGACCCAGTACTTC
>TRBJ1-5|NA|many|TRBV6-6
CASSYGAEHNQPQHF
TGTGCCAGCAGTTACGGGGCAGAGCATAATCAGCCCCAGCATTTT
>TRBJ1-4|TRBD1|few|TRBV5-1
CASSGWDRGSEKLFF
TGCGCCAGCAGCGGGTGGGACAGGGGATCGGAAAAACTGTTTTTT
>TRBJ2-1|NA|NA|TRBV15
CATSRGASEVYEQFF
TGTGCCACCAGCAGAGGGGCTAGCGAGGTGTATGAGCAGTTCTTC